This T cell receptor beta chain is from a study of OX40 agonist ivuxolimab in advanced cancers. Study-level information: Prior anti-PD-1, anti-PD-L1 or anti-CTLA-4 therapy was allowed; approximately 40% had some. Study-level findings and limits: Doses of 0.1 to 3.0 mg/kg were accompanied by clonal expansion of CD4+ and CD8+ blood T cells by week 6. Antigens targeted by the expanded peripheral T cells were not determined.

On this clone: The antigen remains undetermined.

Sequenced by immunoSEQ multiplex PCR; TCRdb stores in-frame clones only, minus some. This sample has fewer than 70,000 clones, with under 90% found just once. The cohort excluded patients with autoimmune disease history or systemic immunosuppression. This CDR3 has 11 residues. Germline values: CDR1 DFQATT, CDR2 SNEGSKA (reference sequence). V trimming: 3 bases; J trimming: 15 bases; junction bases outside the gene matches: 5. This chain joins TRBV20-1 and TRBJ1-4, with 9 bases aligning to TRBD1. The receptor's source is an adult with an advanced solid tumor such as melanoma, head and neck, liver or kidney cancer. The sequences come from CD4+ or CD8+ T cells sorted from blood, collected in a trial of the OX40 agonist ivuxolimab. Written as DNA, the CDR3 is TGCAGTGCTAGCCGGGACAGGGTAGTGTTTTTT. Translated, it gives CSASRDRVVFF.